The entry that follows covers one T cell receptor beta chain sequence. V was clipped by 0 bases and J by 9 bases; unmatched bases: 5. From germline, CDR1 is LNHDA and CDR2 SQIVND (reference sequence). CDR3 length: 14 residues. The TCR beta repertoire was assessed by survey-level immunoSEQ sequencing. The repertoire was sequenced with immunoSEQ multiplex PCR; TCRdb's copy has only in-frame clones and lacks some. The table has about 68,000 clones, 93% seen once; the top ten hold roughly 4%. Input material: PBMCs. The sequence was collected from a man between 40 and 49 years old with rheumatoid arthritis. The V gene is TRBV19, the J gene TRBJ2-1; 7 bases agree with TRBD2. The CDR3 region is CASSIEGLRTEQFF. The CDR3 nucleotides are TGTGCCAGTAGTATAGAGGGACTAAGGACTGAGCAGTTCTTC. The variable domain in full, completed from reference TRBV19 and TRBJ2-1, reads DGGITQSPKYLFRKEGQNVTLSCEQNLNHDAMYWYRQDPGQGLRLIYYSQIVNDFQKGDIAEGYSVSREKKESFPLTVTSAQKNPTAFYLCASSIEGLRTEQFFGPGTRLTVL.